The 20 T cell receptor beta chains in this list originate from one sample, sequenced in a study of low-dose radiotherapy and immunotherapy resistance in tumors. cDNA synthesis used a TRAV/TRBV-specific primer set for both chains. A roughly 20-cycle PCR with a constant-region primer and V-primer adapter amplified TCRs. TCRdb re-analysed the reads in MiXCR, keeping a single row per CDR3 protein. The table shows 15,000 to 20,000 distinct CDR3 sequences, with 70% to 80% occurring only once. The source of these receptors is a human donor with advanced metastatic prostate, ovarian, gallbladder or colorectal cancer (not recorded which). This table probably holds off-target reads from a library built for another chain.

The V call is TRBV18, the J call TRBJ1-6; possible D gene TRBD1, 6 bases. Trimming removed 0 bases from V and 7 bases from J, with 10 bases in between. This CDR3 has 15 amino acids. Germline CDR1 KGHSH, CDR2 LQKENI. In nucleotides, the CDR3 is TGTGCCAGCTCACCACCGTCCGGACAGAATTCACCCCTCCACTTT. Protein: CASSPPSGQNSPLHF. The full variable domain, completed using reference TRBV18 and TRBJ1-6, is NAGVMQNPRHLVRRRGQEARLRCSPMKGHSHVYWYRQLPEEGLKFMVYLQKENIIDESGMPKERFSAEFPKEGPSILRIQQVVRGDSAAYFCASSPPSGQNSPLHFGNGTRLTVT.

The chain links TRBV13 to TRBJ2-7; TRBD2 aligns across 12 bases. The CDR3 is made up of 17 amino acids. Losses at the gene ends were 1 base for V and 6 bases for J; bases not matched to a gene: 10. CDR1 and CDR2 (germline): PRHDT, FYEKMQ (reference sequence). The CDR3 bases are TGTGCCAGCAGCTTAGCATCCCCTAGCGGGAGGGCCTCCGAGCAGTACTTC. Translation gives CASSLASPSGRASEQYF. The full variable domain, in which reference TRBV13 and TRBJ2-7 provide the parts outside the CDR3, is AAGVIQSPRHLIKEKRETATLKCYPIPRHDTVYWYQQGPGQDPQFLISFYEKMQSDKGSIPDRFSAQQFSDYHSELNMSSLELGDSALYFCASSLASPSGRASEQYFGPGTRLTVT.

This clonotype was recorded only once. This chain links TRBV12-3 or TRBV12-4 with TRBJ2-2; no definite D call. V lost 6 bases to trimming and J lost 3 bases, with 8 bases between them. The length of the CDR3 is 13 residues. The CDR3 coding sequence is TGTGCCAGCAGCAGCTGGGACACCGGGGAGCTGTTTTTT. It translates to CASSSWDTGELFF.

This clonotype was detected a few times. The genes are TRBV3-1 and TRBJ2-1; D is undetermined. Germline V lookup: CDR1 LGHDT, CDR2 YNNKEL (reference sequence). The CDR3 extends over 16 amino acids. Between the trimmed V and J ends, which lost 1 base and 4 bases, there was a span of 14 bases. CDR3: CASSQVYGRNYNEQFF. Written as DNA, the CDR3 is TGTGCCAGCAGCCAAGTATACGGAAGAAATTACAATGAGCAGTTCTTC.

The chain joins TRBV20-1 to TRBJ2-5; D gene uncertain. Germline V lookup: CDR1 DFQATT, CDR2 SNEGSKA (reference sequence). V shed 7 bases and J shed 2 bases, with 8 bases lying between them. The CDR3 covers 11 residues. Written as DNA, the CDR3 is TGCAGTGGAAACAGACAAGAGACCCAGTACTTC. It is translated as CSGNRQETQYF.

This chain links TRBV7-8 with TRBJ1-5; D unresolved. This CDR3 region has 16 residues. Germline V gene sequence: CDR1 SGHVS, CDR2 FQNEAQ. Trimming removed 1 base from V and 0 bases from J, with 10 bases in between. The CDR3 bases are TGTGCCAGCAGCTTAGGTGGACCCAGTAGCAATCAGCCCCAGCATTTT. It translates to CASSLGGPSSNQPQHF.

The rearrangement joins TRBV4-2 to TRBJ2-7, with TRBD1 as a possible D gene (5 bases). Germline assignment: CDR1 LGHNA and CDR2 YNFKEQ. V dropped 1 base and J dropped 0 bases, with 7 bases sitting between them. The CDR3 extends over 14 amino acids. The CDR3 is CASSQGQFSYEQYF. The CDR3 nucleotides are TGTGCCAGCAGCCAAGGACAGTTCTCCTACGAGCAGTACTTC.

The chain is built from TRBV18 and TRBJ2-5, with TRBD2 identical over 9 bases. Losses at the gene ends were 6 bases for V and 5 bases for J; bases not matched to a gene: 10. Germline V gene lookup returns CDR1 KGHSH and CDR2 LQKENI. This CDR3 region has 15 residues. The CDR3 DNA reads TGTGCCAGCTCCCGAGCTTCCGGGACTAGCGAGACCCAGTACTTC. It specifies CASSRASGTSETQYF.

The chain has TRBV6-2 or TRBV6-3 and TRBJ2-7; 7 bases line up with TRBD1. J lost 2 bases, V lost 4 bases, and 2 bases had no gene match. This CDR3 spans 13 amino acids. CDR1 and CDR2 (germline): MNHEY, SVGEGT. The CDR3 DNA sequence: TGTGCCAGCAGTTCAACAGGGGCCTACGAGCAGTACTTC. Translating gives CASSSTGAYEQYF.

This clonotype has a single count. The chain uses TRBV29-1 and TRBJ2-3; 10 bases are a match to TRBD2. The CDR3 extends over 15 amino acids. The germline CDR1 and CDR2 sequences are SQVTM and ANQGSEA. J was trimmed by 4 bases and V by 4 bases; bases with no gene match: 8. This CDR3 is CSVVAGGGLSDTQYF. CDR3 sequence (DNA): TGCAGCGTTGTAGCGGGAGGAGGGCTTTCAGATACGCAGTATTTT.

This clonotype occurred a few times. This chain links TRBV5-1 with TRBJ2-7; no clear D. V lost 0 bases to trimming and J lost 5 bases, with 9 bases between them. Germline assignment: CDR1 SGHRS and CDR2 YFSETQ. There are 13 residues in the CDR3. The CDR3 bases are TGCGCCAGCAGCTTGGCCGAAGGGAACGAGCAGTACTTC. It encodes CASSLAEGNEQYF. The whole variable domain, remainder taken from reference TRBV5-1 and TRBJ2-7, is KAGVTQTPRYLIKTRGQQVTLSCSPISGHRSVSWYQQTPGQGLQFLFEYFSETQRNKGNFPGRFSGRQFSNSRSEMNVSTLELGDSALYLCASSLAEGNEQYFGPGTRLTVT.

This clonotype was seen a handful of times. The chain has TRBV7-8 and TRBJ2-2; 9 bases fit TRBD1. Trimming took 0 bases from V and 6 from J; bases not matched to a gene: 8. CDR1 is SGHVS, CDR2 FQNEAQ, per germline. CDR3 length equals 17 residues. CDR3 in DNA: TGTGCCAGCAGCTTAGCTCTGGGACAGGGTTTATCCGGGGAGCTGTTTTTT. This codes for CASSLALGQGLSGELFF.

CDR3 amino acids: CSVDPGDEKLFF. The CDR3 DNA reads as TGCAGCGTTGATCCGGGGGATGAAAAACTGTTTTTT. The chain carries TRBV29-1 and TRBJ1-4; tentatively, D is TRBD1 (5 bases). The length of the CDR3 is 12 residues. The germline V gene encodes CDR1 SQVTM and CDR2 ANQGSEA. V lost 3 bases and J lost 6, with 8 bases in between.

This clonotype turned up a few times. The chain uses TRBV29-1 and TRBJ2-5; D is uncertain. Germline lookup yields CDR1 SQVTM and CDR2 ANQGSEA. This CDR3 has 11 residues. V was clipped by 7 bases and J by 5 bases, with 11 bases between them. CDR3 in amino acids: CSGDPGETQYF. CDR3 in DNA: TGCAGCGGCGACCCCGGGGAGACCCAGTACTTC.

The chain carries TRBV7-2 and TRBJ2-5; perhaps TRBD2 as D (6 bases). This CDR3 is 15 amino acids long. V lost 3 bases, J lost 4 bases, and 15 bases lay in between. Germline assignment: CDR1 SGHTA and CDR2 FQGNSA. This CDR3 is CASSFRRGEVETQYF. The CDR3 DNA sequence: TGTGCCAGCAGCTTTCGGAGGGGAGAGGTAGAGACCCAGTACTTC.

V usage is TRBV7-2 and J usage is TRBJ2-2, with D tentatively TRBD1 (6 bases). The CDR3 spans 13 residues. Germline lookup yields CDR1 SGHTA and CDR2 FQGNSA. Deletions cut 7 bases from V and 7 bases from J, with 13 bases between. CDR3 sequence reads: CASTNLQGGELFF. CDR3 nucleotides: TGTGCCAGCACCAACCTACAGGGCGGGGAGCTGTTTTTT.

The chain links TRBV29-1 to TRBJ2-7; 11 nucleotides align to TRBD1. This CDR3 contains 18 residues. The V and J ends lost 2 bases and 2 bases, in that order; junction bases with no gene match: 14. Germline V CDR1 and CDR2: SQVTM, ANQGSEA. The CDR3 region is CSVEMRAGQGAPTYEQYF. Written as DNA, the CDR3 is TGCAGCGTTGAAATGCGAGCTGGACAGGGGGCTCCCACCTACGAGCAGTACTTC.

This chain connects TRBV28 to TRBJ2-1, with no clear D. The length of the CDR3 is 15 residues. CDR1 MDHEN and CDR2 SYDVKM come from the germline V gene. Between the trimmed V and J ends, which lost 3 bases and 0 bases, there was a span of 9 bases. The CDR3 region is CASSFRLVSYNEQFF. CDR3 DNA sequence: TGTGCCAGCAGTTTTAGACTGGTCTCCTACAATGAGCAGTTCTTC.

The V call is TRBV14, the J call TRBJ2-5, with no clear D. Trimming pared 1 base from V and 6 bases from J, leaving 12 bases between. Per germline, CDR1 SGHDN and CDR2 FVKESK. The CDR3 contains 14 residues. CDR3 residues: CASSQAKIRKTQYF. The DNA for the CDR3 is TGTGCCAGCAGCCAAGCGAAGATTAGGAAGACCCAGTACTTC.

The chain has TRBV5-6 and TRBJ2-7; 8 bases align to TRBD1. The CDR3 contains 14 residues. Germline V gene sequence: CDR1 SGHDT, CDR2 YYEEEE. V shed 1 base, J shed 2 bases, and the junction held 2 bases outside the gene matches. This CDR3 reads CASSLWTGPYEQYF. CDR3 DNA: TGTGCCAGCAGCTTGTGGACAGGGCCCTACGAGCAGTACTTC.